The 16 T cell receptor beta chains below all came from one sample that was sequenced in a study of neurological immune-mediated disorders. TCRdb processed the 5' RACE reads anew with MiXCR; each CDR3 protein has one entry. This table has about 58,000 distinct CDR3 sequences, roughly 2.5% appearing once. The sequenced sample was PBMCs. The receptors were sampled from a man aged 50-60 years with multiple sclerosis.

This clonotype was picked up many times. The rearrangement uses TRBV20-1 and TRBJ2-1; 8 bases agree with TRBD2. This CDR3 spans 15 amino acids. Germline trimming cut 1 base from V and 9 bases from J; bases unmatched to any gene: 11. Germline-derived CDR1 and CDR2 are DFQATT and SNEGSKA (reference sequence). CDR3 DNA sequence: TGCAGTGCTAGAGGGTTAGCGGGGCCCCACGTTGAGCAGTTCTTC. Its protein product is CSARGLAGPHVEQFF.

This clonotype was found many times. The chain joins TRBV5-1 to TRBJ2-3; D possibly matches TRBD1 or TRBD2 (5 bases each). Looked up from germline, CDR1 is SGHRS and CDR2 is YFSETQ. The length of the CDR3 is 14 residues. V was cut by 4 bases and J by 0 bases, with 9 bases left in between. The CDR3 loop is CASSVGDSTDTQYF. The DNA of the CDR3 is TGCGCCAGCAGCGTAGGGGACAGCACAGATACGCAGTATTTT. Complete variable domain (other parts from reference TRBV5-1 and TRBJ2-3): KAGVTQTPRYLIKTRGQQVTLSCSPISGHRSVSWYQQTPGQGLQFLFEYFSETQRNKGNFPGRFSGRQFSNSRSEMNVSTLELGDSALYLCASSVGDSTDTQYFGPGTRLTVL.

This clonotype was recorded many times. The chain combines TRBV12-3 or TRBV12-4 with TRBJ2-2; either TRBD1 or TRBD2 may supply D (5 bases each). Trimming removed 7 bases from V and 9 bases from J, with 15 bases in between. The CDR3 is 13 amino acids. DNA of the CDR3: TGTGCCAGCACCCCCACAGGAGGCCGGGAGCTGTTTTTT. Translating gives CASTPTGGRELFF.

This clonotype was counted many times. This rearrangement joins TRBV25-1 to TRBJ2-2; 13 nucleotides match TRBD2. Germline V CDR1 and CDR2: MGHDK, SYGVNS. The trim removed 4 bases at V and 10 bases at J, leaving 6 bases unmatched. This CDR3 is built from 15 residues. Here the CDR3 reads CASSVTSGGAEELFF. The CDR3 coding sequence is TGTGCCAGCAGTGTAACTAGCGGGGGGGCCGAGGAGCTGTTTTTT.

This clonotype was detected many times. The J gene is TRBJ1-2, the V gene TRBV29-1; D perhaps matches TRBD1 (5 bases). CDR1 and CDR2 from the germline V gene are SQVTM and ANQGSEA. This CDR3 is 11 amino acids long. V was trimmed by 6 bases and J by 2 bases, leaving 7 bases between them. The CDR3, as DNA: TGCAGCGTGCGGGGCAACTATGGCTACACCTTC. It specifies CSVRGNYGYTF.

This clonotype came up many times. V usage is TRBV24-1 and J usage is TRBJ2-3; TRBD1 agrees at 7 bases. Unmatched junction bases numbered 0, after V lost 3 bases and J lost 1 base. This CDR3 comprises 14 residues. The germline V gene has CDR1 KGHDR and CDR2 SFDVKD. Here the CDR3 DNA reads TGTGCCACCAGTGATACAGGGGGCACAGATACGCAGTATTTT. This encodes CATSDTGGTDTQYF.

At least ten counts were recorded for this clonotype. The J gene is TRBJ1-4, the V gene TRBV4-3; TRBD1 matches 10 bases. The CDR3 totals 16 residues. CDR1 is LGHNA, CDR2 YSLEER, per germline. The V segment lost 0 bases and the J segment 8 bases; nucleotides outside the gene matches: 6. The CDR3 DNA is TGCGCCAGCAGCCAAGACCCCGGGACAGGGGACGAAAAACTGTTTTTT. Encoded protein: CASSQDPGTGDEKLFF.

This clonotype was seen at least ten times. This rearrangement joins TRBV5-1 to TRBJ1-1; D may be TRBD1 (6 bases). The CDR3 length is 14 residues. The V gene lost 3 bases and the J gene lost 1 base, with 10 bases spanning the gap. Looked up from germline, CDR1 is SGHRS and CDR2 is YFSETQ. CDR3 region: CASSSMGANTEAFF. In DNA, the CDR3 is TGCGCCAGCAGCTCGATGGGGGCGAACACTGAAGCTTTCTTT.

As for this clonotype: An end of the junction does not agree with germline; a read error may underlie this. This sequence joins TRBV6-6 and TRBJ1-6; TRBD1 is a possible D gene (5 bases). Per the germline V gene, CDR1 is MNHNY and CDR2 is SVGAGI (reference sequence). The CDR3 has 14 residues. CDR3 nucleotides: TGTGCCAGCAGTCCGGCCGCAGGGCTAGAAACCCTCAACTTT. Its protein product is CASSPAAGLETLNF.

This clonotype has a count of ten or more. The chain uses TRBV3-1 and TRBJ2-7; 7 bases fit TRBD1. Germline assignment: CDR1 LGHDT and CDR2 YNNKEL (reference sequence). The trim removed 6 bases at V and 0 bases at J, leaving 5 bases unmatched. The CDR3 length is 14 residues. Here the CDR3 reads CASSTTGSSYEQYF. Written as DNA, the CDR3 is TGTGCCAGCAGTACGACAGGGAGCTCCTACGAGCAGTACTTC.

This clonotype was counted ten times or more. V and J are TRBV20-1 and TRBJ1-3; D ambiguous. Trimming stripped 6 bases from V and 0 bases from J, with 12 bases between. This CDR3 has 14 residues. Per the germline V gene, CDR1 is DFQATT and CDR2 is SNEGSKA (reference sequence). The CDR3 protein is CSAPDLNSGNTIYF. In DNA, the CDR3 is TGCAGTGCCCCGGACTTAAACTCTGGAAACACCATATATTTT.

The chain couples TRBV6-5 to TRBJ2-7, with 9 bases lining up with TRBD1. V lost 5 bases to trimming and J lost 6 bases; unmatched junction nucleotides: 11. Looked up from germline, CDR1 is MNHEY and CDR2 is SVGAGI. This CDR3 comprises 15 residues. The CDR3 nucleotides read TGTGCCAGCAGTGCCTCGGGACAGGGTAAAGGCGAGCAGTACTTC. Amino acids: CASSASGQGKGEQYF.

In this sample, this clonotype turned up many times. J is TRBJ2-5 and V is TRBV5-1; no definite D call. The ends were cut back, 2 bases at V and 8 bases at J, with 16 bases in the middle. The CDR3 runs to 14 residues. The germline gives CDR1 SGHRS, CDR2 YFSETQ. Written as DNA, the CDR3 is TGCGCCAGCAGCTTCTACCCCCCCGAGGAAACCCAGTACTTC. Translation gives CASSFYPPEETQYF.

In this sample, this clonotype turned up many times. This chain connects TRBV6-5 to TRBJ2-5, with TRBD2 identical over 8 bases. CDR3 size: 15 residues. The junction had 11 bases not matched to a gene; V was cut back by 6 bases and J by 5 bases. Looked up from germline, CDR1 is MNHEY and CDR2 is SVGAGI. The CDR3 region has the DNA TGTGCCAGCAGCCAACCGGGGGGGGTGGTGGAGACCCAGTACTTC. It codes for CASSQPGGVVETQYF.

This clonotype has at least ten counts. The chain links TRBV7-2 to TRBJ2-7; 7 bases agree with TRBD2. The germline V gene encodes CDR1 SGHTA and CDR2 FQGNSA. J was trimmed by 0 bases and V by 5 bases; bases with no gene match: 10. The CDR3 totals 16 residues. The CDR3 region has the DNA TGTGCCAGCAGCCAGGCAGGGACGGGGGGCTCCTACGAGCAGTACTTC. Residues: CASSQAGTGGSYEQYF.

This clonotype was detected many times. J is TRBJ2-3 and V is TRBV6-6; no clear D gene. Trimming stripped 5 bases from V and 1 base from J, with 13 bases between. The CDR3 has 15 amino acids. Germline V gene lookup returns CDR1 MNHNY and CDR2 SVGAGI (reference sequence). The CDR3 region has the DNA TGTGCCAGCAGTCTTAGGAAAACTGGCACAGATACGCAGTATTTT. As protein: CASSLRKTGTDTQYF.